The present TCR beta chain was sequenced within a study of blood T cell repertoires in COVID-19. Overall study context: The United States, Italy and Spain supplied acute and convalescent COVID-19 samples. From T cells, B-cell-depleted T cells, or PBMCs came the material, which was cDNA or gDNA.

Source study methods: From reference gene primer amplification, estimates of nucleated cell counts were derived. Sequencing used immunoSEQ multiplex PCR; TCRdb keeps in-frame clones, though not all of them. V and J calls plus clone size are reproduced from that table; the DNA served to infer D and trimming. The sample consists of approximately 70,000 clones, about four fifths of them appearing once. The CDR3 length is 16 residues. Per the germline V gene, CDR1 is LGHNA and CDR2 is YSLEER. Trimming took 0 bases from V and 3 from J; bases not matched to a gene: 6. The V gene is TRBV4-3, the J gene TRBJ2-7, with TRBD2 identical over 9 bases. The sequencing sample was made of peripheral blood. The receptor was derived from a woman aged 60-75 years with acute or convalescent COVID-19. CDR3 in DNA: TGCGCCAGCAGCCAAGAGTGGCGGGGGGGCAACTACGAGCAGTACTTC. This translates into CASSQEWRGGNYEQYF.